Listed here are 18 T cell receptor beta chains from one sample, sequenced in a study of blood T cell repertoires in COVID-19 (dated by TCRdb to 2019 to 2021). Library creation used the immunoSEQ multiplex PCR assay. The table was pulled from immuneACCESS by TCRdb, which kept in-frame rearrangements only. Such tables lose some clones; where checked, under half of the loss comes from unresolved V genes, and the rest has no known cause. The sample has 270,000 or so clones on record, around 81% of them singletons. The ten largest clones capture roughly 3.1% of the sample. Sequenced: PBMCs or T cells enriched from blood (not recorded which). The origin of the receptors is a man aged 50-59 years who had recovered from COVID-19.

The chain is built from TRBV28 and TRBJ1-3; D is possibly TRBD1 (5 bases). The CDR3 loop spans 15 amino acids. Trimming took 8 bases from V and 9 from J, leaving 23 bases between them. Germline V lookup: CDR1 MDHEN, CDR2 SYDVKM. Written as DNA, the CDR3 is TGTGCCAGCCGGGGGAGCCTCCTAGCAACAGGCACCATATATTTT. Translation: CASRGSLLATGTIYF.

The chain links TRBV19 to TRBJ1-1, with unresolved D. CDR3 length equals 14 residues. V lost 3 bases to trimming and J lost 0 bases, with 8 bases between them. In germline, CDR1 is LNHDA, CDR2 SQIVND (reference sequence). CDR3 amino acids: CASSIGFMNTEAFF. The CDR3 nucleotides are TGTGCCAGTAGTATCGGGTTCATGAACACTGAAGCTTTCTTT.

The chain employs TRBV27 and TRBJ1-6; unclear D gene. Germline loops: CDR1 MNHEY, CDR2 SMNVEV (reference sequence). V lost 11 bases and J 6 bases, leaving 8 bases between the germline ends. The CDR3 consists of 11 residues. The CDR3 is CAAGPNSPLHF. The CDR3 DNA follows: TGTGCCGCCGGTCCTAATTCACCCCTCCACTTT.

This chain uses TRBV27 with TRBJ2-1; a possible D gene is TRBD2 (5 bases). The CDR3 sequence is 14 residues long. V lost 6 bases and J 6 bases, leaving 15 bases between the germline ends. Germline V gene lookup returns CDR1 MNHEY and CDR2 SMNVEV (reference sequence). CDR3 protein: CASSRGLTSNEQFF. CDR3 coding DNA: TGTGCCAGCAGCCGCGGACTGACAAGCAATGAGCAGTTCTTC.

The chain is built from TRBV19 and TRBJ2-1; 7 bases agree with TRBD2. This CDR3 spans 15 amino acids. The germline CDR1 and CDR2 sequences are LNHDA and SQIVND (reference sequence). J was trimmed by 7 bases and V by 4 bases; bases with no gene match: 10. CDR3 residues: CASSSPGGSGNEQFF. CDR3 nucleotide sequence: TGTGCCAGTAGTAGCCCCGGCGGGAGCGGGAATGAGCAGTTCTTC.

V and J are TRBV9 and TRBJ2-2, with 7 bases fitting TRBD1. In germline, CDR1 is SGDLS, CDR2 YYNGEE. The junction had 12 bases not matched to a gene; V was cut back by 2 bases and J by 8 bases. This CDR3 has 16 residues. The CDR3 nucleotides read TGTGCCAGCAGCGTTTCTGGGACAGCCCCGGGTGGGGAGCTGTTTTTT. This gives the protein CASSVSGTAPGGELFF.

The chain combines TRBV6-5 with TRBJ1-3; perhaps TRBD1 as D (6 bases). The CDR3 runs 14 residues. The germline CDR1 and CDR2 sequences are MNHEY and SVGAGI. V was cut by 7 bases and J by 1 base, with 11 bases left in between. CDR3 loop: CASTDRPSGNTIYF. The DNA for the CDR3 is TGTGCCAGCACCGACAGGCCTTCTGGAAACACCATATATTTT.

The chain links TRBV19 to TRBJ2-2, with D maybe TRBD2 (5 bases). This CDR3 has 16 residues. Between the trimmed V and J ends, which lost 3 bases and 0 bases, there was a span of 11 bases. Germline V CDR1 and CDR2: LNHDA, SQIVND (reference sequence). CDR3: CASSIDRGSNTGELFF. The DNA of the CDR3 is TGTGCCAGTAGTATTGATCGGGGTTCGAACACCGGGGAGCTGTTTTTT.

This clone has just one count. The J gene is TRBJ2-1, the V gene TRBV27, with TRBD2 matching 9 bases. V lost 4 bases, J lost 3 bases, and 10 bases stayed unmatched. The CDR3 is 17 residues long. CDR1 and CDR2 (germline): MNHEY, SMNVEV (reference sequence). This CDR3 reads CASSSVRLAEHYNEQFF. The CDR3 coding sequence is TGTGCCAGCAGTTCCGTACGACTAGCGGAACACTACAATGAGCAGTTCTTC.

The chain joins TRBV6-5 to TRBJ1-1; D not certain. V lost 5 bases and J lost 1, with 8 bases in between. Germline CDR1 MNHEY, CDR2 SVGAGI. The CDR3 runs to 13 residues. CDR3 nucleotides: TGTGCCAGCAGTACGGTCCCGAACACTGAAGCTTTCTTT. Encoded protein: CASSTVPNTEAFF.

This clone was counted a single time. The DNA for the CDR3 is TGTGCCAGCAGATCCCCATCCGAGGTGAACACTGAAGCTTTCTTT. Its translation is CASRSPSEVNTEAFF. V usage is TRBV7-9 and J usage is TRBJ1-1; no clear D gene. CDR1 and CDR2 from the germline V gene are SEHNR and FQNEAQ (reference sequence). Trimming stripped 6 bases from V and 0 bases from J, with 14 bases between. There are 15 residues in the CDR3.

The chain is built from TRBV9 and TRBJ1-6; D may be TRBD1 (5 bases). The CDR3 runs 15 residues. V lost 0 bases to trimming and J lost 7 bases, with 11 bases between them. The germline gives CDR1 SGDLS, CDR2 YYNGEE. The CDR3 loop reads CASSVGGAGNSPLHF. CDR3 sequence (DNA): TGTGCCAGCAGCGTAGGAGGGGCGGGAAATTCACCCCTCCACTTT.

The chain is built from TRBV9 and TRBJ1-3; D gene uncertain. Germline CDR1 reads SGDLS; CDR2 reads YYNGEE. V lost 3 bases and J 1 base, leaving 8 bases between the germline ends. The CDR3 is made up of 14 amino acids. The CDR3 region has the DNA TGTGCCAGCAGCGCTGAGCTGTCTGGAAACACCATATATTTT. It is translated as CASSAELSGNTIYF.

The V call is TRBV27, the J call TRBJ2-4, with a possible D match to TRBD1 (5 bases). CDR3 length: 13 amino acids. Trimming pared 6 bases from V and 3 bases from J, leaving 9 bases between. Germline V gene lookup returns CDR1 MNHEY and CDR2 SMNVEV (reference sequence). The DNA of the CDR3 is TGTGCCAGCAGGGGTCAGGGCAAAAACATTCAGTACTTC. It yields the protein CASRGQGKNIQYF.

This chain uses TRBV4-2 with TRBJ2-7, with D possibly matching TRBD1 (7 bases). Germline V gene data show CDR1 as LGHNA and CDR2 as YNFKEQ. The V and J ends lost 0 bases and 5 bases respectively, with 17 bases between them. This CDR3 has 16 amino acids. The CDR3 DNA is TGTGCCAGCAGCCAAGAGGAGTTGACAGGGAGGAACGAGCAGTACTTC. Amino acid sequence: CASSQEELTGRNEQYF.

Concerning this clone itself: The same CDR3 can be traced to other DNA sequences in this sample. The chain joins TRBV19 to TRBJ2-5; TRBD2 agrees at 12 bases. This CDR3 spans 15 amino acids. The germline V gene encodes CDR1 LNHDA and CDR2 SQIVND (reference sequence). V was clipped by 4 bases and J by 2 bases; unmatched bases: 2. The CDR3 nucleotides are TGTGCCAGTAGTACGGGGACTAGCGGGCAAGAGACCCAGTACTTC. Residues: CASSTGTSGQETQYF.

The J gene is TRBJ1-1, the V gene TRBV12-3 or TRBV12-4; the D is unclear. The germline V and J ends were trimmed by 3 bases and 3 bases, with 8 bases remaining between them. The CDR3 spans 13 residues. CDR3: CASSFEVDTEAFF. Here the CDR3 DNA reads TGTGCCAGCAGTTTCGAGGTGGACACTGAAGCTTTCTTT.

Details on this clone: An end of the junction differs from the germline gene, which may be a read error. The J gene is TRBJ2-3, the V gene TRBV5-1, with a tentative D call TRBD1 (6 bases). Germline V gene data show CDR1 as SGHRS and CDR2 as YFSETQ. The CDR3 has 15 amino acids. This CDR3 is CASSSGPGRTETQYF. The CDR3 DNA reads as TGCGCCAGCAGCTCAGGCCCGGGACGGACAGAAACGCAGTATTTT.